This T cell receptor beta chain originates from a study of blood T cell repertoires in COVID-19. On the study more broadly: Specimens from acute and convalescent COVID-19 originated in the United States, Italy and Spain. PBMCs, B-cell-depleted T cells, or T cells were the source of the cDNA or gDNA that made up the material.

This CDR3 comprises 19 residues. Germline V gives CDR1 MGHRA, CDR2 YSYEKL. V was trimmed by 1 base and J by 7 bases, leaving 25 bases between them. Patients at the Seattle site were enrolled during active infection and followed longitudinally. Sequencing was performed with immunoSEQ multiplex PCR; in TCRdb, only in-frame clones are kept and a portion is missing. Here the sample spans about 330,000 clones, about 91% being singletons. The source material was peripheral blood. The origin of this receptor is a man between 25 and 39 years old with COVID-19, enrolled during active disease. This chain joins TRBV4-1 and TRBJ2-2, with TRBD2 as a possible D gene (6 bases). In DNA form, the CDR3 reads TGCGCCAGCAGCCAAGCGGCGGAGGGGCGGAGGGATATCGGCGGGGAGCTGTTTTTT. This encodes CASSQAAEGRRDIGGELFF.